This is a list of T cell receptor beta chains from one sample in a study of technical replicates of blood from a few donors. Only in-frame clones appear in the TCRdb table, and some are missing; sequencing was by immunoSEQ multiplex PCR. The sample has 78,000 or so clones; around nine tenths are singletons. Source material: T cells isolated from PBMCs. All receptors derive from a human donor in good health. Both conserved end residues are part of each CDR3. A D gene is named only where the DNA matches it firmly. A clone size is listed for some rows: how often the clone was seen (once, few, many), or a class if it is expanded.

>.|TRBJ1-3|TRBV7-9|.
TGTGCCAGCAGCTTATGGATGCGGACTACCTCTGGAAACACCATATATTTT
CASSLWMRTTSGNTIYF
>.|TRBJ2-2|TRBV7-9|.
TGTGCCAGCAGCTTTAAAACCGGGGAGCTGTTTTTT
CASSFKTGELFF
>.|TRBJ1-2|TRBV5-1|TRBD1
TGCGCCAGCAGCCAGACAGGGAACTATGGCTACACCTTC
CASSQTGNYGYTF
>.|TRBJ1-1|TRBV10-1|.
TGCGCCAGCAGTGACCCTAACACTGAAGCTTTCTTT
CASSDPNTEAFF
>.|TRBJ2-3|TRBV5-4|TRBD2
TGTGCCAGCAGACGGACTAGCGGGAGTGAGGGGGATACGCAGTATTTT
CASRRTSGSEGDTQYF
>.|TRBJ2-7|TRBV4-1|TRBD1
TGCGCCAGCAGTCGGGACAGGGGTTCCTACGAGCAGTACTTC
CASSRDRGSYEQYF
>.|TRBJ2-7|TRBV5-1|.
TGCGCCAGCAGCTTGGCCTCGACGGGACAGCTGACTGGAGGGGAGCAGTACTTC
CASSLASTGQLTGGEQYF
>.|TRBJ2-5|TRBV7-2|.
TGTGCCAGCAGCCGAGACAGAACTCAAGAGACCCAGTACTTC
CASSRDRTQETQYF
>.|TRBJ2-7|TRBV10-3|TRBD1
TGTGCCATCAGCGGGACAGGTTTCTCCTACGAGCAGTACTTC
CAISGTGFSYEQYF
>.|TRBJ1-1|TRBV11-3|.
TGTGCCAGCAGCTTTGGGAGTAGGAAGGAAGCTTTCTTT
CASSFGSRKEAFF
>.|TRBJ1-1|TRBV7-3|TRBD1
TGTGCCAGCAGTTTGGACAGGGGTCAAGCTTTCTTT
CASSLDRGQAFF
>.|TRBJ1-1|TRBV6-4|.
TGTGCCAGCAGTGACTTACAGGGATCATACGCTTTCTTT
CASSDLQGSYAFF
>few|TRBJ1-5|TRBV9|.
TGTGCCAGCAGCGTATCCCATGGCAATCAGCCCCAGCATTTT
CASSVSHGNQPQHF
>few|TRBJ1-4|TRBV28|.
TGTGCCAGCAGCCTTTATGAAAAACTGTTTTTT
CASSLYEKLFF
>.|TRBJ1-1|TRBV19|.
TGTGCCAGTAGTATTATACAGAACACTGAAGCTTTCTTT
CASSIIQNTEAFF
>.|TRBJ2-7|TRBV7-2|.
TGTGCCAGCAGCTTATCTGGGCAGGGAACCTACGAGCAGTACTTC
CASSLSGQGTYEQYF
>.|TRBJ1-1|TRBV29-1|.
TGCAGCGTGGAGATCACTGAAGCTTTCTTT
CSVEITEAFF
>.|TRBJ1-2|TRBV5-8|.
TGTGCCAGCAGCTTCCTCGATGGCTACACCTTC
CASSFLDGYTF
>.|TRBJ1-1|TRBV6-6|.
TGTGCCAGCGGGGGGACTGAAGCTTTCTTT
CASGGTEAFF
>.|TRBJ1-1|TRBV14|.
TGTGCCAGCAGCCAAGCAGGGGCGATTGAAGCTTTCTTT
CASSQAGAIEAFF
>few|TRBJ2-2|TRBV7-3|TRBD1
TGTGCCAGCAGCTCCCGCAGGGGGCATTCCGGGGAGCTGTTTTTT
CASSSRRGHSGELFF
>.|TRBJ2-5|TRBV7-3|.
TGTGCCAGCAGCTTAACCGGGGGGCTAGAGACCCAGTACTTC
CASSLTGGLETQYF
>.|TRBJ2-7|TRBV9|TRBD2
TGTGCCAGCAGCGTAGAAGAGCGGGAGGGCATCGAGCAGTACTTC
CASSVEEREGIEQYF